This TCR beta chain was recovered during a study of T cell repertoires in cytomegalovirus infection. This CDR3 spans 14 amino acids. CDR1 SGHVS and CDR2 FQNEAQ come from the germline V gene. Trimming took off 4 bases at V and 4 bases at J, with 13 bases between the two ends. One entry per CDR3 protein results from TCRdb running MiXCR on the reads. Of 150,000 to 200,000 distinct CDR3 sequences in the sample, over 13% were seen once. Sequences were obtained from PBMCs. The V and J genes are TRBV7-8 and TRBJ1-1; D is ambiguous. This clonotype was sampled from a human donor in good health (CMV status not recorded). Some clones in this sample may be carry-over from other donors' samples. Here the CDR3 reads CASSSPSTGTEAFF. Here the CDR3 DNA reads TGTGCCAGCAGCTCACCGTCTACGGGCACTGAAGCTTTCTTT.